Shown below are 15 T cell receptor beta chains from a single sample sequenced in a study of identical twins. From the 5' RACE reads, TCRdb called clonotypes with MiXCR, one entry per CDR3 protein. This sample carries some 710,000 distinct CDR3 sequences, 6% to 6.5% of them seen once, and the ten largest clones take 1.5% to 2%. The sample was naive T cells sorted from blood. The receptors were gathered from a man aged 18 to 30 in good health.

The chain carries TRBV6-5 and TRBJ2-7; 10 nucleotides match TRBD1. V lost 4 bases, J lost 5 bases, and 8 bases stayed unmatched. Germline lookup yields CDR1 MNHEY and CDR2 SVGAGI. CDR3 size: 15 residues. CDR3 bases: TGTGCCAGCAGTTCACTCGGGACAGGGGTCCACGAGCAGTACTTC. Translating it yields CASSSLGTGVHEQYF.

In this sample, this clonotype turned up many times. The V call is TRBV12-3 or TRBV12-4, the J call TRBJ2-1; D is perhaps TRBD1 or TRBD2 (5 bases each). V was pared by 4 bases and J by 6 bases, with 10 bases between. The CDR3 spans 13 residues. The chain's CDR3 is CASSWDPGNEQFF. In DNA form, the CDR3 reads TGTGCCAGCAGTTGGGACCCCGGCAATGAGCAGTTCTTC.

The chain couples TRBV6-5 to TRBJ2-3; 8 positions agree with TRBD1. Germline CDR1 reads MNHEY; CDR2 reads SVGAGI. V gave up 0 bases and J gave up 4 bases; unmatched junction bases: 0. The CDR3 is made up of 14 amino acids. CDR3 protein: CASSYSTGADTQYF. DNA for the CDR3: TGTGCCAGCAGTTACTCGACAGGGGCAGATACGCAGTATTTT.

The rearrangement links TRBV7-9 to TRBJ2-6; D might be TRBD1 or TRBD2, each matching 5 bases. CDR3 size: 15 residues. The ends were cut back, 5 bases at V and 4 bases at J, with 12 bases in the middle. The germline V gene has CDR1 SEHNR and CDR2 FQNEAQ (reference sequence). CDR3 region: CASSRDPRGANVLTF. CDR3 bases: TGTGCCAGCAGCCGGGACCCGCGAGGGGCCAACGTCCTGACTTTC.

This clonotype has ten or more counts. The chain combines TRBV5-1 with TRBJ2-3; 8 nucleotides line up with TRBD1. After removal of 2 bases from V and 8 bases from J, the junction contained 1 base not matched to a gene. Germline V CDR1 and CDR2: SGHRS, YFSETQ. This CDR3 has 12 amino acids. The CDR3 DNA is TGCGCCAGCAGCTTACAGGGGGGTACGCAGTATTTT. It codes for CASSLQGGTQYF.

This chain's CDR3 is CAGLGQVNTGELFF. The CDR3 DNA reads TGTGCCGGGTTGGGACAAGTGAACACCGGGGAGCTGTTTTTT. The chain joins TRBV30 to TRBJ2-2, with D possibly TRBD1 on 6 matching bases. CDR3 size: 14 residues. Trimming removed 8 bases from V and 1 base from J, with 14 bases in between. CDR1 and CDR2 from the germline V gene are GTSNPN and SVGIG (reference sequence). The full variable domain, in which reference TRBV30 and TRBJ2-2 provide the parts outside the CDR3, is SQTIHQWPATLVQPVGSPLSLECTVEGTSNPNLYWYRQAAGRGLQLLFYSVGIGQISSEVPQNLSASRPQDRQFILSSKKLLLSDSGFYLCAGLGQVNTGELFFGEGSRLTVL.

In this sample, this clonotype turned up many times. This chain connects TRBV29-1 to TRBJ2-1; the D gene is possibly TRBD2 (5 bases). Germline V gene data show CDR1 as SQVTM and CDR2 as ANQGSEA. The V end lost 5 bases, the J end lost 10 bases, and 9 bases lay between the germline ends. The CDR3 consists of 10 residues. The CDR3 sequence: CSVRGYEQFF. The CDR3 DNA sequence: TGCAGCGTTCGGGGATACGAGCAGTTCTTC.

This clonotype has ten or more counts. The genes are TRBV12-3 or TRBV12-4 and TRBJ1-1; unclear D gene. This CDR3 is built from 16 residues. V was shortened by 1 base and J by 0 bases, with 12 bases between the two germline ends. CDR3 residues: CASSLGLGLMNTEAFF. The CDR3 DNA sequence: TGTGCCAGCAGTTTAGGTTTAGGGCTAATGAACACTGAAGCTTTCTTT.

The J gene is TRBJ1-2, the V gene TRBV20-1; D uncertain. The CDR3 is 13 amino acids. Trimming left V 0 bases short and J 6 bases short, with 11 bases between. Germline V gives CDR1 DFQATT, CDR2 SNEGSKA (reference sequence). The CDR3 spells CSARDRVGDGYTF. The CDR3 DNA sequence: TGCAGTGCTAGAGATCGTGTCGGGGATGGCTACACCTTC.

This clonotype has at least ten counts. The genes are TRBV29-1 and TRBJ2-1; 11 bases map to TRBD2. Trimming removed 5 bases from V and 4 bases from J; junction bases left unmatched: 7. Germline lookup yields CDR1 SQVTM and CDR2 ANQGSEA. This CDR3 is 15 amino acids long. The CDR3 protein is CSVRALAGGYNEQFF. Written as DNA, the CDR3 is TGCAGCGTTCGGGCTCTAGCGGGAGGTTACAATGAGCAGTTCTTC.

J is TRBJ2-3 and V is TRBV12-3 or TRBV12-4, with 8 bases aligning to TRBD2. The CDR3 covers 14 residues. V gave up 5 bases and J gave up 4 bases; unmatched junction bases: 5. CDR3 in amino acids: CASSSGSWADTQYF. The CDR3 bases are TGTGCCAGCAGTAGCGGGAGTTGGGCAGATACGCAGTATTTT.

The CDR3 protein is CASSLLQRGFHSPARNTEAFF. In DNA form, the CDR3 reads TGTGCCAGCAGCTTACTCCAGAGGGGTTTCCATTCCCCAGCGAGGAACACTGAAGCTTTCTTT. The chain recombines TRBV11-2 with TRBJ1-1; D perhaps matches TRBD1 (5 bases). There are 21 residues in the CDR3. Trimming removed 2 bases from V and 1 base from J, with 29 bases in between. From germline, CDR1 is SGHAT and CDR2 FQNNGV.

DNA of the CDR3: TGTGCCAGCAGTTACTCGAATCTTCTCCCCGCTAGCGGGAGTGGTTTGAACGAGCAGTACTTC. Encoded protein: CASSYSNLLPASGSGLNEQYF. The rearrangement joins TRBV6-2 or TRBV6-3 to TRBJ2-7; the match to TRBD2 covers 10 bases. J lost 5 bases, V lost 0 bases, and 22 bases had no gene match. The CDR3 loop spans 21 amino acids. Per the germline V gene, CDR1 is MNHEY and CDR2 is SVGEGT.

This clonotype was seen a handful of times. This chain's CDR3 is CASSLTSGRGQTGELFF. In nucleotides, the CDR3 is TGCGCCAGCAGCTTGACTAGCGGGAGGGGTCAAACCGGGGAGCTGTTTTTT. The chain employs TRBV5-1 and TRBJ2-2; TRBD2 matches at 13 bases. In germline, CDR1 is SGHRS, CDR2 YFSETQ. Trimming removed 1 base from V and 5 bases from J; junction bases left unmatched: 5. CDR3 length: 17 amino acids. The whole variable domain, filled in from reference TRBV5-1 and TRBJ2-2, reads KAGVTQTPRYLIKTRGQQVTLSCSPISGHRSVSWYQQTPGQGLQFLFEYFSETQRNKGNFPGRFSGRQFSNSRSEMNVSTLELGDSALYLCASSLTSGRGQTGELFFGEGSRLTVL.

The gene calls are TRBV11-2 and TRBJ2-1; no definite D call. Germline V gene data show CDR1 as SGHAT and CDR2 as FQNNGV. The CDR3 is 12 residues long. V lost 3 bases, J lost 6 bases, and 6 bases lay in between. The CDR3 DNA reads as TGTGCCAGCAGCTTGAGATCCAATGAGCAGTTCTTC. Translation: CASSLRSNEQFF.